Listed here are 14 T cell receptor beta chains from one sample, sequenced in a study of vaccination effects on CD4 cells after COVID-19. ViraFEST used viral peptide pools to expand antigen-specific CD4+ T cells before sequencing. With about 9 days of culture completed, CD4+ T cells were isolated. Using immunoSEQ multiplex PCR, the repertoire was profiled, and TCRdb retains in-frame clones only, with some absent. The sample gives about 61,000 clones, more than 80% of which show up once; about 2.5% is in the top ten. These TCRs' antigens remain unknown. Here the sequenced sample was CD4+ T cells from PBMCs cultured with HCoV-229E spike peptides, taken before COVID-19 vaccination. The source is a human donor who received a COVID-19 vaccine.

V usage is TRBV6-5 and J usage is TRBJ2-1, with D possibly matching TRBD1 (6 bases). Per the germline V gene, CDR1 is MNHEY and CDR2 is SVGAGI. This CDR3 region has 11 residues. Deletions cut 11 bases from V and 3 bases from J, with 8 bases between. The CDR3 DNA follows: TGTGCCGGGGGCAACTACAATGAGCAGTTCTTC. Protein sequence: CAGGNYNEQFF.

The rearrangement links TRBV6-1 to TRBJ2-5, with a tentative D call TRBD2 (7 bases). The CDR3 sequence is 15 residues long. Trimming removed 3 bases at V and 1 base at J, with 12 bases between. Germline V lookup: CDR1 MNHNS, CDR2 SASEGT. The CDR3 protein is CASSDLGGAQETQYF. In nucleotides, the CDR3 is TGTGCCAGCAGTGATTTGGGGGGGGCCCAAGAGACCCAGTACTTC.

This clone was recorded once. V gene TRBV29-1 combines with J gene TRBJ2-2; a possible D gene is TRBD2 (5 bases). Between the trimmed V and J ends, which lost 4 bases and 6 bases, there was a span of 15 bases. The CDR3 totals 14 residues. Germline lookup yields CDR1 SQVTM and CDR2 ANQGSEA. Here the CDR3 DNA reads TGCAGCGTTGGGGCTTTGGGTAGCGCCGGGGAGCTGTTTTTT. It specifies CSVGALGSAGELFF.

This chain uses TRBV14 with TRBJ2-2; perhaps TRBD1 as D (6 bases). This CDR3 is built from 14 residues. Trimming shortened V by 3 bases and J by 5 bases, and 10 bases separated the two germline ends. CDR1 and CDR2 from the germline V gene are SGHDN and FVKESK. The CDR3 region has the DNA TGTGCCAGCAGCCAGGACAGTCGGACCGGGGAGCTGTTTTTT. Encoded protein: CASSQDSRTGELFF.

The chain recombines TRBV6-2 or TRBV6-3 with TRBJ2-7; maybe TRBD2 (5 bases). The CDR3 has 12 amino acids. Germline-derived CDR1 and CDR2 are MNHEY and SVGEGT. With 5 bases removed from V and 7 bases from J, the gap between germline ends came to 12 bases. CDR3 sequence (DNA): TGTGCCAGCAGTCCCAGTGGCGGGGAGCAGTACGTC. Amino acids: CASSPSGGEQYV.

The V and J genes are TRBV11-2 and TRBJ1-6; 9 nucleotides agree with TRBD1. The V segment lost 5 bases and the J segment 7 bases; nucleotides outside the gene matches: 9. Germline CDR1 SGHAT, CDR2 FQNNGV. This CDR3 is built from 16 residues. The CDR3 sequence is CASSPPRTGDNSPLHF. DNA of the CDR3: TGTGCCAGCAGCCCGCCGAGGACAGGGGACAATTCACCCCTCCACTTT.

V usage is TRBV5-6 and J usage is TRBJ2-1; no reliable D call. V lost 1 base, J lost 9 bases, and 17 bases lay in between. The V gene's germline CDR1 is SGHDT and CDR2 YYEEEE. The CDR3 length is 15 residues. The CDR3 sequence: CASSLPGPLATEQFF. Written as DNA, the CDR3 is TGTGCCAGCAGCTTGCCGGGCCCCCTCGCCACTGAGCAGTTCTTC.

The chain couples TRBV27 to TRBJ2-7; D remains unclear. Trimming left V 9 bases short and J 3 bases short, with 9 bases between. Germline CDR1 and CDR2: MNHEY and SMNVEV (reference sequence). The CDR3 extends over 11 amino acids. In DNA, the CDR3 is TGTGCCAGTACTGATGGCTACGAGCAGTACGTC. It is translated as CASTDGYEQYV.

The genes are TRBV18 and TRBJ1-1, with D tentatively TRBD1 (6 bases). The CDR3 sequence is 16 residues long. Germline-derived CDR1 and CDR2 are KGHSH and LQKENI. V was trimmed by 3 bases and J by 5 bases, leaving 19 bases between them. The CDR3 nucleotides read TGTGCCAGCTCACCCGTACTACAGGGAAGGGGGACTGAAGCTTTCTTT. It is translated as CASSPVLQGRGTEAFF.

The rearrangement uses TRBV29-1 and TRBJ1-2; the D gene is possibly TRBD1 (5 bases). V was clipped by 7 bases and J by 4 bases, with 13 bases between them. The CDR3 consists of 12 residues. Germline values: CDR1 SQVTM, CDR2 ANQGSEA. The DNA for the CDR3 is TGCAGCGCTCCTGACGGGGCCTATGGCTACACCTTC. Translated: CSAPDGAYGYTF.

As regards this clone: Other DNA sequences within the sample encode an identical CDR3. The CDR3 sequence: CATSDPGQGGETQYF. DNA for the CDR3: TGTGCCACCAGTGATCCGGGACAGGGCGGAGAGACCCAGTACTTC. The V and J genes are TRBV24-1 and TRBJ2-5, with 9 bases matching TRBD1. The CDR3 is 15 residues long. Unmatched junction bases numbered 5, after V lost 3 bases and J lost 4 bases. Per germline, CDR1 KGHDR and CDR2 SFDVKD.

This chain joins TRBV10-3 and TRBJ2-3, with D hard to call. The CDR3 is 14 residues long. Trimming removed 0 bases from V and 3 bases from J, with 7 bases in between. Germline CDR1 ENHRY, CDR2 SYGVKD. In DNA, the CDR3 is TGTGCCATCAGTGAGTCTGGTGGGACAGATACGCAGTATTTT. This gives the protein CAISESGGTDTQYF.

This clone has only one observation. This chain links TRBV12-3 or TRBV12-4 with TRBJ2-7, with TRBD1 identical over 8 bases. The CDR3 loop spans 12 amino acids. The trim removed 5 bases at V and 6 bases at J, leaving 3 bases unmatched. The CDR3 DNA reads as TGTGCCAGCAGTCCAGGGGGCGGCGAGCAGTACGTC. Its translation is CASSPGGGEQYV.

The rearrangement links TRBV3-1 (or the pseudogene TRBV3-2) to TRBJ2-3; the D is unclear. Trimming stripped 1 base from V and 4 bases from J, with 3 bases between. Germline V gene lookup returns CDR1 LGHDT and CDR2 YNNKEL (reference sequence). This CDR3 is 12 amino acids long. CDR3 nucleotide sequence: TGTGCCAGCAGCCAAGCGGCAGATACGCAGTATTTT. It codes for CASSQAADTQYF.